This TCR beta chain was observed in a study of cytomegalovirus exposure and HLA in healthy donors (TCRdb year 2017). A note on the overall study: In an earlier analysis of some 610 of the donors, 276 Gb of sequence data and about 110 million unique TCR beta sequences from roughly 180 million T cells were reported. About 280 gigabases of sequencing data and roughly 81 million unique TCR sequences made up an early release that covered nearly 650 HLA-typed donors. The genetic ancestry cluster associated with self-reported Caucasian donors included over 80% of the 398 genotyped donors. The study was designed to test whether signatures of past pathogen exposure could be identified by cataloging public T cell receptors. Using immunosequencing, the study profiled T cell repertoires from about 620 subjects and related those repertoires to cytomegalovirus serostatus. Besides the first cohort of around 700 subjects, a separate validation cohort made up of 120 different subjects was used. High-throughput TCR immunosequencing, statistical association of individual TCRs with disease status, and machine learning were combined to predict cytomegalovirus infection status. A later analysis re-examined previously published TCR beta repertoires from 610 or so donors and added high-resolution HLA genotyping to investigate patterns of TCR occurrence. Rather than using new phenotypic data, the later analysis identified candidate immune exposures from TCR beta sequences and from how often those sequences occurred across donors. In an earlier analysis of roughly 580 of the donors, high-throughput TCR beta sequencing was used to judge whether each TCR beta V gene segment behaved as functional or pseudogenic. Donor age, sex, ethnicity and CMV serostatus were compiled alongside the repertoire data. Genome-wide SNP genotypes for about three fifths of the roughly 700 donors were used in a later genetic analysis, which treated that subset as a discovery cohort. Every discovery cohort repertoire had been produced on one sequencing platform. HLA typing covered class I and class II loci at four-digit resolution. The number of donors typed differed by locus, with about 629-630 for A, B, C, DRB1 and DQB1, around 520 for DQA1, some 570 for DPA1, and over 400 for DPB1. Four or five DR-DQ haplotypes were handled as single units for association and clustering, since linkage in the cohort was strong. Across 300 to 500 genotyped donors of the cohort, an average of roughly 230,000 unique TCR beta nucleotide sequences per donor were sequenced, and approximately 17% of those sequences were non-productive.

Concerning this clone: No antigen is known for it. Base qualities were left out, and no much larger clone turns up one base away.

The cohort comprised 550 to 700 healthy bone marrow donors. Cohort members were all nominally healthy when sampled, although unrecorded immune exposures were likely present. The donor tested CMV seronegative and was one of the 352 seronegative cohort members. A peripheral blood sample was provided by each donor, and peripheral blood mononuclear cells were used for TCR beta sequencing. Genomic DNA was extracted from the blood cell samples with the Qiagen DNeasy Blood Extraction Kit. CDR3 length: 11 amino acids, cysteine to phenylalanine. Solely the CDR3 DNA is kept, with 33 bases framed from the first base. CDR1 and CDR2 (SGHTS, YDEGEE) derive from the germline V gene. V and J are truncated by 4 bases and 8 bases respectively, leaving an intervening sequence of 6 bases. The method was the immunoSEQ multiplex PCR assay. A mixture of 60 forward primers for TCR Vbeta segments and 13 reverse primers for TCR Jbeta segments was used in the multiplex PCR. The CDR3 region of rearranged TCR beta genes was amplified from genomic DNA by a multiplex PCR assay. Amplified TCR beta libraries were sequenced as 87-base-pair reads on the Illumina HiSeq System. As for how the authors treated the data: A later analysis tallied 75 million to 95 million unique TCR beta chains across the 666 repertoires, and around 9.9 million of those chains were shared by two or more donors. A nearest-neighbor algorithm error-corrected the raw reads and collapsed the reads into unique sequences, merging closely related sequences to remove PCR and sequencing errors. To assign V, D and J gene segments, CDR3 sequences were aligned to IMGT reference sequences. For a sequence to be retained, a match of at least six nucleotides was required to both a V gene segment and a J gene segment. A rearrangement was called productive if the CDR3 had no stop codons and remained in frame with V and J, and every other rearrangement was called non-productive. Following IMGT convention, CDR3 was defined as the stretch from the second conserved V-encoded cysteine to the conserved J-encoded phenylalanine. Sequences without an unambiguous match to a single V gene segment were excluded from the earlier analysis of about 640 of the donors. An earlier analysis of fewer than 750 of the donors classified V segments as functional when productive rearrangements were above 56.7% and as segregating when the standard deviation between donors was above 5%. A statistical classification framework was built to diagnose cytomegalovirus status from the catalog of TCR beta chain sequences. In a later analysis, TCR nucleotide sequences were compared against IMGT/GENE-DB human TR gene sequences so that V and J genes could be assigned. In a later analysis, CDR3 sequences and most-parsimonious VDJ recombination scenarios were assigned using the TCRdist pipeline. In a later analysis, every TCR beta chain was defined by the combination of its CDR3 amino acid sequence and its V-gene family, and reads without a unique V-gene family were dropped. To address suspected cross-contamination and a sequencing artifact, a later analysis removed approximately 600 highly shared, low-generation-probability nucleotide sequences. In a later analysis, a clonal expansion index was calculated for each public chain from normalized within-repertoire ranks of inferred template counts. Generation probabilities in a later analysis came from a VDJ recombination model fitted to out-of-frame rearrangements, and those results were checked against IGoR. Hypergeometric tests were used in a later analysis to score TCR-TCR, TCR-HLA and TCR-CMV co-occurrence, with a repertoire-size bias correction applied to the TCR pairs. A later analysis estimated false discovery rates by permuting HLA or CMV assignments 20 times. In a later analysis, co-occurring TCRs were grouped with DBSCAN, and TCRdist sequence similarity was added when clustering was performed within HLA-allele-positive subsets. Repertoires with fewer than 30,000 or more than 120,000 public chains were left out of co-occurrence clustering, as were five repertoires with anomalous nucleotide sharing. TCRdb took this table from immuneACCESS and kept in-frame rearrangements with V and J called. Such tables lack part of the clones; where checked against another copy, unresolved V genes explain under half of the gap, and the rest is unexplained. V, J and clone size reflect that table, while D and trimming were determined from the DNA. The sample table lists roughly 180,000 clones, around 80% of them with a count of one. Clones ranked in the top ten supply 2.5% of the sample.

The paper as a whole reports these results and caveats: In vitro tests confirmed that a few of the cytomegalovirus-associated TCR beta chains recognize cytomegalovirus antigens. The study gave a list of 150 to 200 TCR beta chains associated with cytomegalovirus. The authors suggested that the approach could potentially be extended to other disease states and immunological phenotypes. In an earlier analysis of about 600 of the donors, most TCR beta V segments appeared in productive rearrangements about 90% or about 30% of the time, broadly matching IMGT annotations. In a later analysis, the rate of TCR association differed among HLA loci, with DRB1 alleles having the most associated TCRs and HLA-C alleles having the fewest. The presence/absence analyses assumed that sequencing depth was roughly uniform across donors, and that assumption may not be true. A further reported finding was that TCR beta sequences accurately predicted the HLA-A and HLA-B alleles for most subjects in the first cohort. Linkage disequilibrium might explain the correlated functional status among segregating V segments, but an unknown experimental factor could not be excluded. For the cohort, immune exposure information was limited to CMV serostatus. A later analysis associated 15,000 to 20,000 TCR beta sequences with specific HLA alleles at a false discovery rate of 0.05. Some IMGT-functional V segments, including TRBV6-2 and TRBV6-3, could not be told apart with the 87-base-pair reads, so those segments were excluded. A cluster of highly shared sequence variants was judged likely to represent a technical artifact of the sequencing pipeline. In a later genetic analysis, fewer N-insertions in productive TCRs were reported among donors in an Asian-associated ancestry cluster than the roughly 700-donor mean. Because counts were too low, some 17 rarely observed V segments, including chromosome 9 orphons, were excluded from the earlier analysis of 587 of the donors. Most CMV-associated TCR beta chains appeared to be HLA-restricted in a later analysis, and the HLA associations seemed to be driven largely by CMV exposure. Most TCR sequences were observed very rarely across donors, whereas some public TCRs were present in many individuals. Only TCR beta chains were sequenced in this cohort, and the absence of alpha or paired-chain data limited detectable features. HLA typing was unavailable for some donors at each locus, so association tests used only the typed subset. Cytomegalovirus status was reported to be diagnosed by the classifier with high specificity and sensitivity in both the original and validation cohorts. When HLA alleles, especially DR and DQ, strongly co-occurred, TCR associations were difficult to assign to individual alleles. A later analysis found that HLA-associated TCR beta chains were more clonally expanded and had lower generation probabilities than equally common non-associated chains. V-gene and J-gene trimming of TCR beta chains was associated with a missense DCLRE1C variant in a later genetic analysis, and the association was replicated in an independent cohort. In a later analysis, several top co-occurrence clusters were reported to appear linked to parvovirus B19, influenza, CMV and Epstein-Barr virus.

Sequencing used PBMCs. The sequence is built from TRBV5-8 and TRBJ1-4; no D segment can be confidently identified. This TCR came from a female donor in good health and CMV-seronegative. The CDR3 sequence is CASSVREKLFF. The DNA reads TGTGCCAGCAGCGTCAGGGAAAAACTGTTTTTT.